This T cell receptor beta chain emerged from a study of blood T cell repertoires in COVID-19. Study context: Researchers got acute and convalescent COVID-19 samples from the United States, Italy and Spain.

As originally analysed: It was from reference gene primer amplification that nucleated cell counts were estimated. The protocol was immunoSEQ multiplex PCR, while the TCRdb copy is restricted to in-frame clones and leaves out a portion. V and J calls plus clone size are reproduced from that table; the DNA served to infer D and trimming. This table has about 270,000 clones, 88% appearing once. Sample: PBMCs or T cells enriched from blood (not recorded which). The receptor was derived from a woman aged 45-65 years who had recovered from COVID-19.

CDR3 DNA sequence: TGTGCCAGCAGTTTTCCGACAGGGGGTAATGAAAAACTGTTTTTT. It specifies CASSFPTGGNEKLFF. V usage is TRBV28 and J usage is TRBJ1-4; TRBD1 aligns across 9 bases. This CDR3 spans 15 amino acids. V was pared by 3 bases and J by 4 bases, with 3 bases of the junction left unmatched. CDR1 and CDR2 from the germline V gene are MDHEN and SYDVKM.